Below, 10 T cell receptor beta chains from the same sample are listed, as sequenced in a study of T-cell reconstitution after alpha-beta-depleted transplantation in children. The TCRbeta library incorporated unique molecular identifiers. MiXCR was run by TCRdb on the PCR reads, yielding one entry per CDR3 protein. The repertoire holds around 600,000 distinct CDR3 sequences, with around 23% as singletons. The sample here was PBMCs, mostly from graft donor cells, taken 360 days after TCRalphabeta/CD19-depleted stem cell transplant. The receptors were gathered from a boy in the first two years of life who had a stem cell transplant for acute myeloid leukemia, so the T cells may come from the graft donor.

CDR3 amino acids: CSASFGQNTGELFF. In DNA form, the CDR3 reads TGCAGTGCTAGTTTCGGGCAGAACACCGGGGAGCTGTTTTTT. The V call is TRBV20-1, the J call TRBJ2-2, with D uncertain. CDR3 length equals 14 residues. V dropped 3 bases and J dropped 1 base, with 9 bases sitting between them. Germline-derived CDR1 and CDR2 are DFQATT and SNEGSKA (reference sequence).

This clonotype occurred many times. The genes are TRBV5-1 and TRBJ1-2, with D possibly TRBD1 on 6 matching bases. The V gene lost 1 base and the J gene lost 6 bases, with 16 bases spanning the gap. Germline CDR1 is SGHRS and CDR2 is YFSETQ. The CDR3 sequence is 15 residues long. CDR3 in DNA: TGCGCCAGCAGCTTGACCGCCGGACAGCCGAATGGCTACACCTTC. Translating gives CASSLTAGQPNGYTF.

The rearrangement links TRBV7-9 to TRBJ2-4, with D possibly being TRBD1 (6 bases). V was cut by 5 bases and J by 11 bases, with 16 bases left in between. CDR1 is SEHNR, CDR2 FQNEAQ, per germline (reference sequence). This CDR3 comprises 13 residues. CDR3 protein: CASSPIRQVVQYF. The CDR3 DNA follows: TGTGCCAGCAGCCCCATTCGACAGGTAGTTCAGTACTTC.

The chain recombines TRBV4-3 with TRBJ1-2; 7 bases are shared with TRBD1. The length of the CDR3 is 15 residues. Trimming removed 2 bases from V and 1 base from J; junction bases left unmatched: 4. Per germline, CDR1 LGHNA and CDR2 YSLEER. The CDR3 nucleotides read TGCGCCAGCAGCCAATTTCGGGACAGTAACTATGGCTACACCTTC. Its translation is CASSQFRDSNYGYTF.

V gene TRBV6-1 combines with J gene TRBJ1-1; tentative D call: TRBD1 (6 bases). This CDR3 contains 16 residues. The germline CDR1 and CDR2 sequences are MNHNS and SASEGT. V lost 6 bases, J lost 2 bases, and 19 bases lay in between. CDR3 sequence reads: CASRDLWGPGNTEAFF. CDR3 nucleotides: TGTGCCAGCAGGGACCTCTGGGGGCCTGGAAACACTGAAGCTTTCTTT.

The genes are TRBV28 and TRBJ2-5, with TRBD1 matching over 8 bases. This CDR3 is built from 14 residues. Germline CDR1 is MDHEN and CDR2 is SYDVKM. V was pared by 8 bases and J by 4 bases, with 9 bases of the junction left unmatched. The CDR3: CASGGQGFVETQYF. CDR3 bases: TGTGCCAGCGGAGGACAGGGATTCGTAGAGACCCAGTACTTC.

At least ten counts were recorded for this clonotype. The chain carries TRBV28 and TRBJ1-3; D unresolved. V shed 2 bases and J shed 1 base, with 9 bases lying between them. The germline gives CDR1 MDHEN, CDR2 SYDVKM. The CDR3 loop spans 15 amino acids. The CDR3 protein is CASSLIGRSGNTIYF. The CDR3 coding sequence is TGTGCCAGCAGTTTAATAGGGAGGTCTGGAAACACCATATATTTT.

This clonotype was seen many times. The chain is built from TRBV20-1 and TRBJ2-7; D not certain. V was shortened by 0 bases and J by 4 bases, with 7 bases between the two germline ends. Germline lookup yields CDR1 DFQATT and CDR2 SNEGSKA (reference sequence). The CDR3 runs 12 residues. The CDR3 bases are TGCAGTGCTAGAGAAGGACGATACGAGCAGTACTTC. This sequence encodes CSAREGRYEQYF.

The gene calls are TRBV27 and TRBJ2-3, with D perhaps given as TRBD1 or TRBD2 (5 bases each). Germline CDR1 reads MNHEY; CDR2 reads SMNVEV (reference sequence). V was cut by 5 bases and J by 0 bases, with 15 bases left in between. This CDR3 region has 16 residues. As DNA, the CDR3 is TGTGCCAGCAGTATCGGGGCTCAAGCTAGCACAGATACGCAGTATTTT. Its protein product is CASSIGAQASTDTQYF.

The J gene is TRBJ2-7, the V gene TRBV27; 8 bases map to TRBD1. V lost 5 bases to trimming and J lost 6 bases; unmatched junction nucleotides: 12. Germline CDR1 and CDR2: MNHEY and SMNVEV (reference sequence). CDR3 length: 15 residues. CDR3 sequence reads: CASSPTGAGGVEQYF. Here the CDR3 DNA reads TGTGCCAGCAGTCCGACTGGAGCAGGGGGCGTCGAGCAGTACTTC.